Each of the 18 T cell receptor beta chains below was sequenced from the same sample in a study of T cells in tuberculosis. Measured with immunoSEQ multiplex PCR; TCRdb has only the in-frame clones, and not every one. The repertoire consists of roughly 31,000 clones, with about 82% occurring once and the leading ten covering roughly 5.2%. Time point given: new active TB diagnosis, blood taken before or within 7 days of starting treatment. Sequencing was performed on PBMCs, taken at tuberculosis diagnosis. These TCRs come from an adult with tuberculosis.

The chain couples TRBV30 to TRBJ1-1; TRBD1 might be the D (5 bases). This CDR3 is 14 amino acids long. Germline V gives CDR1 GTSNPN, CDR2 SVGIG (reference sequence). Trimming took 3 bases from V and 2 from J, leaving 13 bases between them. The CDR3 nucleotides are TGTGCCTGGAGAGTAAGGGACTTAAACACTGAAGCTTTCTTT. Translating gives CAWRVRDLNTEAFF.

This chain connects TRBV5-6 to TRBJ2-1; 7 positions agree with TRBD1. Per the germline V gene, CDR1 is SGHDT and CDR2 is YYEEEE. J gave up 10 bases and V 3 bases, and 10 bases lay outside the gene matches. CDR3 length: 14 residues. CDR3 residues: CASSSWTGRREQFF. CDR3 DNA: TGTGCCAGCAGCTCGTGGACAGGCAGACGGGAGCAGTTCTTC.

The CDR3 reads CASSVGPGGGAYEQYF. CDR3 nucleotide sequence: TGTGCCAGCAGCGTAGGGCCCGGAGGAGGGGCCTACGAGCAGTACTTC. The chain joins TRBV9 to TRBJ2-7, with a weak D call TRBD2 (6 bases). The CDR3 is made up of 16 amino acids. CDR1 and CDR2 from the germline V gene are SGDLS and YYNGEE. Trimming removed 0 bases at V and 2 bases at J, with 15 bases between.

This sequence joins TRBV4-1 and TRBJ2-7, with a tentative D call TRBD1 (6 bases). Trimming cost V 2 bases and J 4 bases, with 15 bases left between them. CDR1 and CDR2 from the germline V gene are MGHRA and YSYEKL. The CDR3 length is 15 residues. The chain's CDR3 is CASSQRRPGQYEQYF. The CDR3 nucleotides are TGCGCCAGCAGCCAAAGGCGACCAGGACAGTACGAGCAGTACTTC.

Points on this clone: One end of the junction does not line up with germline, which may come from a read error. J is TRBJ2-7 and V is TRBV27; 9 nucleotides agree with TRBD2. The length of the CDR3 is 14 residues. The germline CDR1 and CDR2 sequences are MNHEY and SMNVEV (reference sequence). The CDR3 region is CASATGTSSHEQYF. DNA for the CDR3: TGTGCCAGCGCAACCGGGACTAGCTCCCACGAGCAGTACTTC.

The V gene is TRBV25-1, the J gene TRBJ1-4; 9 nucleotides agree with TRBD1. Germline V gives CDR1 MGHDK, CDR2 SYGVNS. There are 17 residues in the CDR3. The V and J ends lost 5 bases and 2 bases, in that order; junction bases with no gene match: 9. CDR3 nucleotides: TGTGCCAGCAGTCCCCTCCCGGGGACAGGGACTAATGAAAAACTGTTTTTT. Its protein product is CASSPLPGTGTNEKLFF.

The V gene is TRBV21-1, the J gene TRBJ1-4; TRBD1, the D gene given by the table, was not confirmed from the DNA. TRBV21-1 is a pseudogene. The CDR3 contains 16 residues. DNA for the CDR3: TGTGCCAGCAGCAATAGTATCGGACAGGGGGAGGAAAAACTGTTTTTT. This sequence encodes CASSNSIGQGEEKLFF.

The chain employs TRBV2 and TRBJ1-6; D remains ambiguous. V was shortened by 6 bases and J by 3 bases, with 12 bases between the two germline ends. The CDR3 loop spans 15 amino acids. Germline CDR1 reads SNHLY; CDR2 reads FYNNEI. CDR3 in DNA: TGTGCCAGCAGCCCCCCTCTGTACTATAATTCACCCCTCCACTTT. Its translation is CASSPPLYYNSPLHF.

This rearrangement joins TRBV10-3 to TRBJ2-2; 11 positions agree with TRBD2. Germline V gene data show CDR1 as ENHRY and CDR2 as SYGVKD. The CDR3 spans 14 residues. V lost 7 bases and J lost 3; bases outside the gene matches: 1. The CDR3 coding sequence is TGTGCCATCATGGGACTAGCGGACACCGGGGAGCTGTTTTTT. Protein sequence: CAIMGLADTGELFF.

The chain is built from TRBV19 and TRBJ2-2; 13 bases agree with TRBD2. Germline values: CDR1 LNHDA, CDR2 SQIVND (reference sequence). With V trimmed by 3 bases and J by 7 bases, 11 bases remained unmatched. The CDR3 sequence is 18 residues long. Here the CDR3 reads CASSIVGLAGERGGELFF. The CDR3 region has the DNA TGTGCCAGTAGTATCGTCGGACTAGCGGGAGAGAGAGGCGGGGAGCTGTTTTTT.

This chain links TRBV7-8 with TRBJ2-7; 8 bases agree with TRBD2. V shed 5 bases and J 1 base; nucleotides not matched to a gene: 7. Germline loops: CDR1 SGHVS, CDR2 FQNEAQ. The CDR3 runs 15 residues. In DNA, the CDR3 is TGTGCCAGCAGCCCCGGGACTAGTGGATCCTACGAGCAGTACTTC. Amino acid sequence: CASSPGTSGSYEQYF.

The gene calls are TRBV18 and TRBJ2-7; D gene ambiguous. V lost 4 bases to trimming and J lost 2 bases, with 12 bases between them. Germline CDR1 reads KGHSH; CDR2 reads LQKENI. The CDR3 covers 14 residues. The CDR3 nucleotides are TGTGCCAGCTCACGCGGAGCGCAAACCTACGAGCAGTACTTC. Translation: CASSRGAQTYEQYF.

In nucleotides, the CDR3 is TGTGCCAGCACCCGCGGGGACAGCTACGAGCAGTACTTC. The encoded protein is CASTRGDSYEQYF. The V gene is TRBV6-5, the J gene TRBJ2-7; tentative D call: TRBD1 (7 bases). From germline, CDR1 is MNHEY and CDR2 SVGAGI. The V end lost 7 bases, the J end lost 3 bases, and 13 bases lay between the germline ends. The CDR3 has 13 residues.

V and J are TRBV6-1 and TRBJ1-5; 7 nucleotides match TRBD1. Per germline, CDR1 MNHNS and CDR2 SASEGT. This CDR3 has 14 amino acids. The V gene end was trimmed by 7 bases and the J gene end by 7 bases; junction bases not matched to a gene: 10. CDR3: CASNTDREWQPQHF. The CDR3 region has the DNA TGTGCCAGCAATACTGACAGGGAGTGGCAGCCCCAGCATTTT.

The chain couples TRBV19 to TRBJ2-5; 9 nucleotides agree with TRBD1. Germline CDR1 LNHDA, CDR2 SQIVND (reference sequence). Losses at the gene ends were 3 bases for V and 1 base for J; bases not matched to a gene: 3. The CDR3 extends over 15 amino acids. In nucleotides, the CDR3 is TGTGCCAGTAGTATGGGACAGGGCCGCCAAGAGACCCAGTACTTC. Protein: CASSMGQGRQETQYF.

J is TRBJ2-5 and V is TRBV29-1, with 10 bases that match TRBD1. Germline V gene lookup returns CDR1 SQVTM and CDR2 ANQGSEA. Germline trimming cut 7 bases from V and 3 bases from J; bases unmatched to any gene: 8. The CDR3 runs to 14 residues. The CDR3, as DNA: TGCAGCGCCGGACAGGGGGTACGAAAAGAGACCCAGTACTTC. Translation: CSAGQGVRKETQYF.

The chain carries TRBV7-9 and TRBJ2-5; 9 nucleotides match TRBD2. From germline, CDR1 is SEHNR and CDR2 FQNEAQ (reference sequence). V shed 5 bases, J shed 4 bases, and the junction held 17 bases outside the gene matches. The CDR3 has 18 amino acids. CDR3 sequence: CASSPSISPGLAGETQYF. The CDR3 nucleotides read TGTGCCAGCAGCCCGTCGATATCCCCGGGACTAGCTGGAGAGACCCAGTACTTC.

V and J are TRBV9 and TRBJ2-3, with TRBD2 matching over 13 bases. J gave up 2 bases and V 0 bases, and 3 bases lay outside the gene matches. The germline V gene has CDR1 SGDLS and CDR2 YYNGEE. CDR3 size: 17 residues. In nucleotides, the CDR3 is TGTGCCAGCAGCGTAGGACTAGCGGGAGGTTACACAGATACGCAGTATTTT. It translates to CASSVGLAGGYTDTQYF.